The 31 T cell receptor beta chains listed next were all sequenced from one sample in a study of early T cells in non-severe SARS-CoV-2 infection. TCRdb independently ran MiXCR on the 5' RACE reads; one entry per CDR3 protein. The table has approximately 70,000 distinct CDR3 sequences, 9.5% to 15% seen once. The sample here was whole blood, taken at baseline. Every receptor here comes from an adult who was a healthcare worker with PCR-confirmed SARS-CoV-2 infection or an uninfected control (not recorded which).

In this sample, this clonotype turned up many times. The chain combines TRBV11-1 with TRBJ2-1; TRBD2 matches at 8 bases. Germline-derived CDR1 and CDR2 are SGHAT and FQDESV (reference sequence). The J segment lost 7 bases and the V segment lost 5 bases, leaving 10 bases of the junction unmatched. This CDR3 spans 15 amino acids. CDR3 residues: CASSPPSGGGNEQFF. CDR3 coding DNA: TGTGCCAGCAGCCCTCCCAGCGGGGGTGGTAATGAGCAGTTCTTC.

The V and J genes are TRBV19 and TRBJ1-5, with 9 positions matching TRBD1. J lost 9 bases, V lost 4 bases, and 10 bases had no gene match. This CDR3 contains 15 residues. Looked up from germline, CDR1 is LNHDA and CDR2 is SQIVND (reference sequence). CDR3 loop: CASSTGQGLWGPQHF. The CDR3 DNA sequence: TGTGCCAGTAGTACGGGACAGGGCCTCTGGGGGCCCCAGCATTTT.

The chain combines TRBV7-6 with TRBJ2-1, with D possibly TRBD2 on 5 matching bases. Germline V gives CDR1 SGHVS, CDR2 FNYEAQ. The ends were cut back, 5 bases at V and 7 bases at J, with 9 bases in the middle. The length of the CDR3 is 12 residues. The CDR3 DNA follows: TGTGCCAGCAGCCCCGGCGGGAATGAGCAGTTCTTC. Translated, it gives CASSPGGNEQFF. Together with reference TRBV7-6 and TRBJ2-1, the CDR3 gives the full variable domain: GAGVSQSPRYKVTKRGQDVALRCDPISGHVSLYWYRQALGQGPEFLTYFNYEAQQDKSGLPNDRFSAERPEGSISTLTIQRTEQRDSAMYRCASSPGGNEQFFGPGTRLTVL.

This clonotype showed up many times. The gene calls are TRBV4-1 and TRBJ2-7, with a tentative D call TRBD1 (6 bases). V lost 5 bases, J lost 0 bases, and 8 bases lay in between. Germline V lookup: CDR1 MGHRA, CDR2 YSYEKL. This CDR3 comprises 13 residues. DNA for the CDR3: TGCGCCAGCAGCTTGGACAGCTCCTACGAGCAGTACTTC. Amino acid sequence: CASSLDSSYEQYF.

This clonotype was observed a handful of times. The rearrangement joins TRBV20-1 to TRBJ1-4, with D unresolved. Deletions cut 5 bases from V and 3 bases from J, with 13 bases between. The length of the CDR3 is 14 residues. Looked up from germline, CDR1 is DFQATT and CDR2 is SNEGSKA (reference sequence). CDR3 sequence reads: CSAAPEAANEKLFF. The DNA of the CDR3 is TGCAGTGCTGCCCCGGAAGCCGCTAATGAAAAACTGTTTTTT.

Here the CDR3 DNA reads TGTGCCAGCAGTATTGTGTGGGGGGTCACAGATACGCAGTATTTT. The encoded protein is CASSIVWGVTDTQYF. This chain joins TRBV6-5 and TRBJ2-3; tentative D call: TRBD2 (6 bases). Per germline, CDR1 MNHEY and CDR2 SVGAGI. V gave up 5 bases and J gave up 2 bases, with 14 bases separating them. The CDR3 consists of 15 residues.

This chain connects TRBV20-1 to TRBJ1-1; D unresolved. The CDR3 totals 13 residues. Germline CDR1 reads DFQATT; CDR2 reads SNEGSKA (reference sequence). V was shortened by 1 base and J by 6 bases, with 12 bases between the two germline ends. In nucleotides, the CDR3 is TGCAGTGCTAGAGGGAGTCTAACAGCTGAAGCTTTCTTT. Amino acid sequence: CSARGSLTAEAFF.

This clonotype was seen only once. This chain joins TRBV7-8 and TRBJ2-2; tentative D call: TRBD2 (5 bases). The V and J ends lost 1 base and 5 bases respectively, with 8 bases between them. The CDR3 loop spans 14 amino acids. Germline-derived CDR1 and CDR2 are SGHVS and FQNEAQ. CDR3 sequence: CASSLETGTGELFF. CDR3 nucleotide sequence: TGTGCCAGCAGCTTAGAAACGGGAACCGGGGAGCTGTTTTTT. The whole variable domain, filled in from reference TRBV7-8 and TRBJ2-2, reads GAGVSQSPRYKVAKRGQDVALRCDPISGHVSLFWYQQALGQGPEFLTYFQNEAQLDKSGLPSDRFFAERPEGSVSTLKIQRTQQEDSAVYLCASSLETGTGELFFGEGSRLTVL.

The V gene is TRBV5-1, the J gene TRBJ1-2; D might be TRBD1 (5 bases). Germline V CDR1 and CDR2: SGHRS, YFSETQ. Trimming cost V 1 base and J 3 bases, with 10 bases left between them. This CDR3 contains 14 residues. Here the CDR3 reads CASSLTGPDYGYTF. The CDR3 DNA reads as TGCGCCAGCAGCTTGACGGGGCCGGACTATGGCTACACCTTC.

This chain joins TRBV6-5 and TRBJ2-1; D perhaps matches TRBD1 (6 bases). The CDR3 has 13 residues. Deletions cut 0 bases from V and 9 bases from J, with 9 bases between. Germline V gene sequence: CDR1 MNHEY, CDR2 SVGAGI. CDR3 region: CASSYSNRAEQFF. CDR3 DNA: TGTGCCAGCAGTTACTCGAACAGGGCTGAGCAGTTCTTC.

This clonotype was picked up a small number of times. The chain joins TRBV6-6 to TRBJ2-5; 7 positions agree with TRBD1. Germline CDR1 and CDR2: MNHNY and SVGAGI (reference sequence). The ends lost 0 bases at V and 0 bases at J; junction bases unmatched: 7. CDR3 size: 17 residues. CDR3 residues: CASSYSDRETHQETQYF. CDR3 in DNA: TGTGCCAGCAGTTACTCAGACAGGGAGACCCACCAAGAGACCCAGTACTTC.

V is TRBV25-1 and J is TRBJ2-1; D might be TRBD1 or TRBD2, each matching 5 bases. The germline V gene encodes CDR1 MGHDK and CDR2 SYGVNS. The CDR3 sequence is 19 residues long. The V gene lost 1 base and the J gene lost 0 bases, with 19 bases spanning the gap. The CDR3 protein is CASSEFWGIGGDSYNEQFF. CDR3 coding DNA: TGTGCCAGCAGTGAATTTTGGGGGATAGGCGGCGACTCCTACAATGAGCAGTTCTTC.

This clonotype has ten or more counts. This rearrangement joins TRBV20-1 to TRBJ2-4; perhaps D is TRBD1 or TRBD2 (5 bases each). The germline V gene encodes CDR1 DFQATT and CDR2 SNEGSKA (reference sequence). V gave up 5 bases and J gave up 11 bases, with 16 bases separating them. CDR3 length equals 12 residues. The CDR3 nucleotides are TGCAGTGCTGGGGGAATACGGCAAGTTCAGTACTTC. The encoded protein is CSAGGIRQVQYF.

The chain carries TRBV19 and TRBJ2-4, with a tentative D call TRBD2 (5 bases). Germline CDR1 is LNHDA and CDR2 is SQIVND (reference sequence). V lost 5 bases, J lost 8 bases, and 19 bases lay in between. The CDR3 extends over 15 amino acids. CDR3 coding DNA: TGTGCCAGTAGTGGGTACACCTTCTTGGAGGACATTCAGTACTTC. It yields the protein CASSGYTFLEDIQYF.

This chain links TRBV9 with TRBJ2-7; D is possibly TRBD1 or TRBD2 (6 bases each). V was pared by 0 bases and J by 4 bases, with 11 bases between. The germline gives CDR1 SGDLS, CDR2 YYNGEE. The CDR3 is made up of 14 amino acids. In DNA form, the CDR3 reads TGTGCCAGCAGCGTAGGGGGGGCCACATACGAGCAGTACTTC. Translation gives CASSVGGATYEQYF.

This sequence joins TRBV6-5 and TRBJ1-4; maybe TRBD1 (5 bases). V was cut by 7 bases and J by 3 bases, with 15 bases left in between. Germline CDR1 reads MNHEY; CDR2 reads SVGAGI. The CDR3 is made up of 15 amino acids. The CDR3: CASTQKGLANEKLFF. DNA of the CDR3: TGTGCCAGCACCCAAAAGGGACTAGCTAATGAAAAACTGTTTTTT.

The CDR3 protein is CASSLVGGSYEQYF. The CDR3 DNA sequence: TGTGCCAGCAGCTTGGTAGGCGGATCCTACGAGCAGTACTTC. V gene TRBV5-6 combines with J gene TRBJ2-7; D uncertain. The germline V gene has CDR1 SGHDT and CDR2 YYEEEE. The length of the CDR3 is 14 residues. V shed 0 bases and J shed 1 base, with 8 bases lying between them.

This clonotype was counted many times. The V gene is TRBV29-1, the J gene TRBJ2-3; possibly TRBD1 for D (5 bases). The CDR3 is made up of 14 amino acids. V lost 6 bases to trimming and J lost 4 bases, with 17 bases between them. Per the germline V gene, CDR1 is SQVTM and CDR2 is ANQGSEA. The CDR3 nucleotides read TGCAGCGTCTGGGGCGGTATGTCCGCAGATACGCAGTATTTT. Protein: CSVWGGMSADTQYF.

The sample holds many counts of this clonotype. CDR3 loop: CASGETEAFF. CDR3 sequence (DNA): TGTGCCAGCGGGGAAACTGAAGCTTTCTTT. The chain combines TRBV27 with TRBJ1-1; the D is unclear. This CDR3 comprises 10 residues. Trimming removed 8 bases at V and 5 bases at J, with 6 bases between. Germline CDR1 reads MNHEY; CDR2 reads SMNVEV (reference sequence).

This clonotype has more than one count but fewer than ten. The CDR3 protein is CASSLGGSVNIQYF. The CDR3 region has the DNA TGTGCCAGCAGCTTAGGGGGCTCGGTCAACATTCAGTACTTC. The chain employs TRBV5-5 and TRBJ2-4, with 7 bases aligning to TRBD1. Per germline, CDR1 SGHKS and CDR2 YYEKEE (reference sequence). After removal of 2 bases from V and 7 bases from J, the junction contained 6 bases not matched to a gene. CDR3 length: 14 residues.

The genes are TRBV20-1 and TRBJ2-3; the match to TRBD2 covers 8 bases. Germline loops: CDR1 DFQATT, CDR2 SNEGSKA (reference sequence). Trimming cost V 1 base and J 5 bases; bases outside gene matches: 8. This CDR3 comprises 15 residues. The CDR3 DNA reads TGCAGTGCTAGAGGCGGACTAGCACGTGAAGATACGCAGTATTTT. Its translation is CSARGGLAREDTQYF.

This clonotype was found a few times. The V gene is TRBV27, the J gene TRBJ1-1; possible D gene TRBD1, 5 bases. Trimming cost V 6 bases and J 3 bases, with 11 bases left between them. Germline CDR1 is MNHEY and CDR2 is SMNVEV (reference sequence). The CDR3 has 13 amino acids. The CDR3 reads CASSIGAHTEAFF. CDR3 sequence (DNA): TGTGCCAGCAGCATCGGGGCCCACACTGAAGCTTTCTTT.

At least ten counts were recorded for this clonotype. This chain links TRBV6-4 with TRBJ2-3; TRBD2 matches at 13 bases. J gave up 6 bases and V 4 bases, and 10 bases lay outside the gene matches. CDR1 and CDR2 from the germline V gene are MRHNA and SNTAGT. CDR3 length equals 17 residues. The CDR3 region has the DNA TGTGCCAGCAGTGCATTTACTAGCGGGGGGGCTTCGGATACGCAGTATTTT. It encodes CASSAFTSGGASDTQYF.

This clonotype has ten or more counts. CDR3 residues: CASSLYGGETQYF. CDR3 sequence (DNA): TGTGCCAGCAGTTTGTATGGGGGAGAGACCCAGTACTTC. The gene calls are TRBV28 and TRBJ2-5, with D perhaps matching TRBD1 or TRBD2 (5 bases each). V was clipped by 3 bases and J by 4 bases, with 9 bases between them. This CDR3 has 13 amino acids. Germline V gene lookup returns CDR1 MDHEN and CDR2 SYDVKM. The whole variable domain, filled in from reference TRBV28 and TRBJ2-5, reads DVKVTQSSRYLVKRTGEKVFLECVQDMDHENMFWYRQDPGLGLRLIYFSYDVKMKEKGDIPEGYSVSREKKERFSLILESASTNQTSMYLCASSLYGGETQYFGPGTRLLVL.

This clonotype was seen repeatedly, ten times or more. This chain links TRBV27 with TRBJ1-2; 7 positions match TRBD1. V gave up 6 bases and J gave up 6 bases; unmatched junction bases: 10. Germline CDR1 reads MNHEY; CDR2 reads SMNVEV (reference sequence). CDR3 length equals 14 residues. CDR3 amino acids: CASRLKLTGDGYTF. The CDR3 DNA reads TGTGCCAGCAGACTAAAACTAACAGGGGATGGCTACACCTTC.

The sample holds many counts of this clonotype. This chain links TRBV7-3 with TRBJ2-3; 8 nucleotides line up with TRBD2. Per germline, CDR1 SGHTA and CDR2 FQGTGA. Trimming removed 2 bases from V and 6 bases from J; junction bases left unmatched: 4. This CDR3 region has 14 residues. DNA of the CDR3: TGTGCCAGCAGCTTACGGGGGGGCCTTGATACGCAGTATTTT. As protein: CASSLRGGLDTQYF.

This clonotype was found many times. The V gene is TRBV3-1, the J gene TRBJ2-7; possibly TRBD1 for D (6 bases). Looked up from germline, CDR1 is LGHDT and CDR2 is YNNKEL (reference sequence). The CDR3 covers 15 residues. Trimming removed 1 base from V and 4 bases from J, with 14 bases in between. The CDR3 is CASSQAPGQLYEQYF. CDR3 nucleotides: TGTGCCAGCAGCCAAGCCCCTGGACAGCTATACGAGCAGTACTTC.

This chain links TRBV11-2 with TRBJ2-5, with TRBD2 matching over 8 bases. This CDR3 comprises 14 residues. V was clipped by 2 bases and J by 4 bases; unmatched bases: 3. CDR1 and CDR2 from the germline V gene are SGHAT and FQNNGV. CDR3 loop: CASSLIAGLETQYF. CDR3 sequence (DNA): TGTGCCAGCAGCTTAATAGCGGGGCTAGAGACCCAGTACTTC.

J is TRBJ1-4 and V is TRBV12-3 or TRBV12-4; tentatively, D is TRBD1 (6 bases). V gave up 5 bases and J gave up 8 bases, with 15 bases separating them. The CDR3 runs 14 residues. The CDR3 loop is CASSPQGIGEKLFF. The CDR3 DNA reads as TGTGCCAGCAGTCCACAGGGAATAGGAGAAAAACTGTTTTTT.

The rearrangement joins TRBV10-2 to TRBJ2-1; 8 bases match TRBD2. The CDR3 totals 15 residues. The germline V gene encodes CDR1 WSHSY and CDR2 SAAADI. Germline trimming cut 6 bases from V and 9 bases from J; bases unmatched to any gene: 13. The CDR3 DNA is TGCGCCAGCAGGTCCGGGGTAGCGGGGAGTCTTGAGCAGTTCTTC. It specifies CASRSGVAGSLEQFF.

This clonotype has a count of ten or more. An end of the junction differs from the germline gene, which may be a read error. The rearrangement joins TRBV20-1 to TRBJ2-1; possible D gene TRBD1, 6 bases. CDR1 and CDR2 (germline): DFQATT, SNEGSKA (reference sequence). This CDR3 contains 15 residues. The CDR3 loop reads CSAGEGDDFYNEQFF. CDR3 in DNA: TGCAGTGCTGGAGAGGGGGATGACTTCTACAATGAGCAGTTCTTC.